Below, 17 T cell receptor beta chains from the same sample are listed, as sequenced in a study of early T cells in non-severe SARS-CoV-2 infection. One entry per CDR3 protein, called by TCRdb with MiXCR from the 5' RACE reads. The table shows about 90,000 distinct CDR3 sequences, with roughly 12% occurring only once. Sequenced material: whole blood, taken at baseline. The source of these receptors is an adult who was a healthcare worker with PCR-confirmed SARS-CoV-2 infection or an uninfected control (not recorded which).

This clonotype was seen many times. The CDR3 DNA reads as TGTGCCAGCAGCTTAGGGAATGAGCAGTTCTTC. Translation gives CASSLGNEQFF. The gene calls are TRBV11-2 and TRBJ2-1; D not certain. There are 11 residues in the CDR3. Trimming stripped 1 base from V and 7 bases from J, with 2 bases between. Germline CDR1 and CDR2: SGHAT and FQNNGV.

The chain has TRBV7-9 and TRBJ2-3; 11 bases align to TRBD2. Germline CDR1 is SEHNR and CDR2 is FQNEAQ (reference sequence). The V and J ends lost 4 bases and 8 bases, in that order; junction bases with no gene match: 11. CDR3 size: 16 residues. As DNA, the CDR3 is TGTGCCAGCAGCTCCGTAGGGGGGACTAGCGGAACTACGCAGTATTTT. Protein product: CASSSVGGTSGTTQYF.

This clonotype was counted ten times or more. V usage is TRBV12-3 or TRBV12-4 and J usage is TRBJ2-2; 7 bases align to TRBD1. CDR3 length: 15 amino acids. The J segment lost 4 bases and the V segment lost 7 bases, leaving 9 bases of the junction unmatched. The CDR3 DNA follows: TGTGCCAGCATCCACCCCGCAGGGGGCACCGGGGAGCTGTTTTTT. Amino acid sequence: CASIHPAGGTGELFF.

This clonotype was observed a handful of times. This chain's CDR3 is CASSQGQGAGSPLHF. In DNA form, the CDR3 reads TGCGCCAGCAGCCAAGGACAGGGGGCAGGATCACCCCTCCACTTT. The chain is built from TRBV5-1 and TRBJ1-6; 11 bases fit TRBD1. This CDR3 region has 15 residues. After removal of 4 bases from V and 10 bases from J, the junction contained 7 bases not matched to a gene. CDR1 SGHRS and CDR2 YFSETQ come from the germline V gene.

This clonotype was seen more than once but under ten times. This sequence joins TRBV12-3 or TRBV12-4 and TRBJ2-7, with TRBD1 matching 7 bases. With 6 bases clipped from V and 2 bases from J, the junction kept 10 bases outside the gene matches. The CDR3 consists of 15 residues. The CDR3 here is CASSSAGQVAYEQYF. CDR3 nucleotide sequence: TGTGCCAGCAGCAGTGCAGGACAGGTAGCCTACGAGCAGTACTTC.

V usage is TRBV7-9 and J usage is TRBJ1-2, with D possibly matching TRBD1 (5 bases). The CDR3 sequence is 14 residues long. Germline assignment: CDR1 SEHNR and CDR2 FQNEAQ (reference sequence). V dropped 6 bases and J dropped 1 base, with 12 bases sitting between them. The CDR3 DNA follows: TGTGCCAGCAGGAGGGACGCAGATAACTATGGCTACACCTTC. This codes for CASRRDADNYGYTF. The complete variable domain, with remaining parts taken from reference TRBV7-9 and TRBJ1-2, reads DTGVSQNPRHKITKRGQNVTFRCDPISEHNRLYWYRQTLGQGPEFLTYFQNEAQLEKSRLLSDRFSAERPKGSFSTLEIQRTEQGDSAMYLCASRRDADNYGYTFGSGTRLTVV.

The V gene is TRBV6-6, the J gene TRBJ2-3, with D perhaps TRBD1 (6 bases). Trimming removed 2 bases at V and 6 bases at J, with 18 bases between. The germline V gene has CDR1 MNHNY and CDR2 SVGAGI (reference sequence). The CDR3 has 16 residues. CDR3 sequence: CASSYPPGRGSDTQYF. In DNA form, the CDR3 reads TGTGCCAGCAGTTACCCACCGGGCAGGGGCTCTGATACGCAGTATTTT.

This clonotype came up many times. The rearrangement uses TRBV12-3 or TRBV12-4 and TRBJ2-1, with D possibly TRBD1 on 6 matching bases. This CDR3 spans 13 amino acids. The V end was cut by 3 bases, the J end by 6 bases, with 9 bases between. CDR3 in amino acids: CASSFNRVNEQFF. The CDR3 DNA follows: TGTGCCAGCAGTTTTAACAGGGTCAATGAGCAGTTCTTC.

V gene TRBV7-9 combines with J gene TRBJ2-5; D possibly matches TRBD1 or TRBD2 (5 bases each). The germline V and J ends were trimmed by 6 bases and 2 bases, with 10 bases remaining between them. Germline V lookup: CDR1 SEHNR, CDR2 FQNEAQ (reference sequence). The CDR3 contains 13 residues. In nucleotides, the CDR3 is TGTGCCAGCAGTACTTGGGGGCAAGAGACCCAGTACTTC. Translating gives CASSTWGQETQYF.

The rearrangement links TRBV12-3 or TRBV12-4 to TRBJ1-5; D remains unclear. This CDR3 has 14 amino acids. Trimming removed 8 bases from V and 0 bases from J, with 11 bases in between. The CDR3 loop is CASRGLHSNQPQHF. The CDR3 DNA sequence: TGTGCCAGCCGCGGGCTCCATAGCAATCAGCCCCAGCATTTT.

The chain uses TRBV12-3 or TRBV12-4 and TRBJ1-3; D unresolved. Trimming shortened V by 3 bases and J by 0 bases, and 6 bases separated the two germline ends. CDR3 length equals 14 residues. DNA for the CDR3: TGTGCCAGCAGTTTTAGTCTCTCTGGAAACACCATATATTTT. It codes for CASSFSLSGNTIYF.

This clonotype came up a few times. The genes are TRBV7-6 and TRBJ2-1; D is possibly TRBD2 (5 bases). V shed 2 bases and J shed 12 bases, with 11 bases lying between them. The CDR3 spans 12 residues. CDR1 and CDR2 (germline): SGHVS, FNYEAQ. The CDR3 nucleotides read TGTGCCAGCAGCTTATTAGGACTGGGGCAGTTCTTC. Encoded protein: CASSLLGLGQFF.

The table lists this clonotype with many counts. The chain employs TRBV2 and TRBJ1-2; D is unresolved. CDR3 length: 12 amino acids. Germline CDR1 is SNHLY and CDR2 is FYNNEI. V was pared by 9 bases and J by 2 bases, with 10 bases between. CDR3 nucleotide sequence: TGTGCCAGAGGGCAGGCCAACTATGGCTACACCTTC. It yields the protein CARGQANYGYTF.

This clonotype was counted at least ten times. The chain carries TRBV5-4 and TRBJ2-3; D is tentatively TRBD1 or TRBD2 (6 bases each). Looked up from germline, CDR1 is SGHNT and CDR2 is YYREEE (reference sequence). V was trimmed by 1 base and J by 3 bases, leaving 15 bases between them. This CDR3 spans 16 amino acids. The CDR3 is CASSLNPGAGTDTQYF. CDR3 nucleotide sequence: TGTGCCAGCAGCTTGAACCCGGGGGCCGGAACAGATACGCAGTATTTT.

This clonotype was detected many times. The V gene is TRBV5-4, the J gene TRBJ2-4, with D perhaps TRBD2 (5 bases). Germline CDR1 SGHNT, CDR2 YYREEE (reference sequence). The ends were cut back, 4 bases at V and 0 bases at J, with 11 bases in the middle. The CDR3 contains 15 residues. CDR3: CASSQSGLAKNIQYF. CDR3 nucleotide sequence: TGTGCCAGCAGCCAGTCTGGACTAGCCAAAAACATTCAGTACTTC. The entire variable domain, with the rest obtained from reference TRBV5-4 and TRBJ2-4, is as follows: ETGVTQSPTHLIKTRGQQVTLRCSSQSGHNTVSWYQQALGQGPQFIFQYYREEENGRGNFPPRFSGLQFPNYSSELNVNALELDDSALYLCASSQSGLAKNIQYFGAGTRLSVL.

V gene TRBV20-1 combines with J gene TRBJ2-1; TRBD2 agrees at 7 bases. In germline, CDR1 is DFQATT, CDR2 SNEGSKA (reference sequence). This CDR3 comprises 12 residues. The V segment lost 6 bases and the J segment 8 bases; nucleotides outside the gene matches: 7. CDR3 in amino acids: CSAGRGVDEQFF. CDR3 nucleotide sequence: TGCAGTGCAGGCCGGGGGGTTGATGAGCAGTTCTTC.

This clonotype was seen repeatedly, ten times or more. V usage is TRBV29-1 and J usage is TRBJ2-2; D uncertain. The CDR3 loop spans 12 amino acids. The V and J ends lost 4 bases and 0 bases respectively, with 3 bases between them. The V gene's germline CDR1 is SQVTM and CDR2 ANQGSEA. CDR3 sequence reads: CSVVSNTGELFF. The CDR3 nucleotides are TGCAGCGTTGTATCGAACACCGGGGAGCTGTTTTTT.